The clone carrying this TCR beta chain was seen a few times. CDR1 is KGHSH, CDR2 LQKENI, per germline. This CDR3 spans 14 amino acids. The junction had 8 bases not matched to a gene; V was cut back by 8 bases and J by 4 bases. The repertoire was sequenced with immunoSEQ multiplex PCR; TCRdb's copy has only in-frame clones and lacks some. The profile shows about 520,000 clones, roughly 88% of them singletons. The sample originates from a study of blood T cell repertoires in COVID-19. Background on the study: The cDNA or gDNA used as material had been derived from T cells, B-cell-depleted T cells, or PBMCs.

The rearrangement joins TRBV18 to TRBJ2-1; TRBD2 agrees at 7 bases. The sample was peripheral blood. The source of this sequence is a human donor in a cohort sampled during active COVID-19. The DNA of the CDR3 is TGTGCCAGCCGGGGTGCTAGCGGTTACAATGAGCAGTTCTTC. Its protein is CASRGASGYNEQFF.